This note documents a single TCR beta chain sequence. The data are from a study of blood T cells in healthy people across ages. Through a sample-barcoded 5' primer and a J-beta primer mix, a second PCR was run for roughly 6 to 11 cycles. TCRdb re-derived calls from the 5' RACE reads in MiXCR, one entry per CDR3 protein. Of fewer than 1.5 million distinct CDR3 sequences listed, around 42% are singletons. Germline CDR1 LNHDA, CDR2 SQIVND (reference sequence). Trimming removed 3 bases from V and 10 bases from J, with 12 bases in between. This CDR3 comprises 12 residues. The receptor comes from a woman younger than 30 in good health. Sequenced input: blood. The chain is built from TRBV19 and TRBJ1-1; no clear D gene. CDR3 amino acids: CASSIHGKRAFF. The CDR3 nucleotides are TGTGCCAGTAGTATCCACGGGAAAAGAGCTTTCTTT.